This T cell receptor (beta chain) was identified during a study of blood T cell repertoires in COVID-19. V was pared by 6 bases and J by 4 bases, with 5 bases of the junction left unmatched. CDR1 and CDR2 (germline): MNHEY, SVGAGI. The CDR3 is 15 amino acids. Profiled with immunoSEQ multiplex PCR; TCRdb holds only in-frame clones, not every one. Among 120,000 or so clones listed, roughly 90% were seen once. This sequence joins TRBV6-5 and TRBJ2-2, with 10 bases that match TRBD2. This clonotype was obtained from a man in his fifties or sixties with active COVID-19. The sequenced sample consisted of peripheral blood. In nucleotides, the CDR3 is TGTGCCAGCAGGACTAGCGGGTTAAGCACCGGGGAGCTGTTTTTT. It translates to CASRTSGLSTGELFF.